The subject of this entry is one T cell receptor beta chain. Its antigen is currently unknown. The data were taken from a study of CXCR3-negative and CXCR3-positive naive CD8 T cells. Study observations and caveats: Hydrophobicity was higher for TRB CDR3s found in CXCR3-positive naive cells than in CXCR3-negative naive cells.

This CDR3 region has 12 residues. Looked up from germline, CDR1 is MNHEY and CDR2 is SMNVEV (reference sequence). UMI-labeled 5' RACE TRB cDNA libraries were prepared from the cells. From the 5' RACE reads, TCRdb lists one entry per CDR3 protein and no DNA. Here the sample table reports some 150,000 distinct CDR3 sequences. Source material: naive CXCR3+ CD8+ T cells from blood. Subset of the sample: CD45RO-CCR7+CD27+CD95- naive CD8+ T cells expressing CXCR3 (TNR3+). This sequence originates from a human donor in good health. Some clones in this sample may be carry-over from other donors' samples. The chain recombines TRBV27 with TRBJ2-1; as DNA is missing, the TRBD1 call by TCRdb cannot be tested. The chain's CDR3 is CASSSGHLEQFF.